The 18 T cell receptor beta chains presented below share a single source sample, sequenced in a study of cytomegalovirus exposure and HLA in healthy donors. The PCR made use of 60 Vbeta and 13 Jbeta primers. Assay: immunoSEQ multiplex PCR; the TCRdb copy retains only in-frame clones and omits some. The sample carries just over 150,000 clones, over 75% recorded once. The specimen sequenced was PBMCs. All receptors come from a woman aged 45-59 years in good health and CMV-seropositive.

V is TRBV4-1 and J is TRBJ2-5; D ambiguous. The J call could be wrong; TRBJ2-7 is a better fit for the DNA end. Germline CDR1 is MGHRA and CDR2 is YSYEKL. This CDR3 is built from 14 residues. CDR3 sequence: CASSIGILSYEQYF. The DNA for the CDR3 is TGCGCCAGCAGCATCGGTATTTTATCCTACGAGCAGTACTTC.

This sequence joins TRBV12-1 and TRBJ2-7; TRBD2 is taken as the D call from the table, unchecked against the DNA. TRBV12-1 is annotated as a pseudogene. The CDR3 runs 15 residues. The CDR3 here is CASSLTSGGPYEQYF. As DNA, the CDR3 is TGTGCCAGCAGCCTCACTAGCGGGGGGCCATACGAGCAGTACTTC.

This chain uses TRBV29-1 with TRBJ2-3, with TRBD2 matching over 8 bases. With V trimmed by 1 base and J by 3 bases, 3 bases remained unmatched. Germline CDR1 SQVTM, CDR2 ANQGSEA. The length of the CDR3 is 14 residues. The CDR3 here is CSVEGGGRTDTQYF. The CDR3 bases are TGCAGCGTTGAAGGCGGGGGGAGGACAGATACGCAGTATTTT.

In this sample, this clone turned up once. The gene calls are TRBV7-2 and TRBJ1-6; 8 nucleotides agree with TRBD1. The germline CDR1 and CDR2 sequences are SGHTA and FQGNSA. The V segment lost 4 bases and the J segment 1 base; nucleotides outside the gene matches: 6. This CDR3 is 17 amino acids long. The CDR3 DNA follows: TGTGCCAGCAGCTCCCTGGACAGGGCGTCCTATAATTCACCCCTCCACTTT. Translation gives CASSSLDRASYNSPLHF.

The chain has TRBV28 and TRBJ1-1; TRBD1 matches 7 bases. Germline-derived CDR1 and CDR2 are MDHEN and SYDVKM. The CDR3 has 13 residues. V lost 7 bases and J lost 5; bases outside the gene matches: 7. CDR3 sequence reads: CASTRQGGTEAFF. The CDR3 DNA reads TGTGCCAGCACCCGACAGGGAGGAACTGAAGCTTTCTTT.

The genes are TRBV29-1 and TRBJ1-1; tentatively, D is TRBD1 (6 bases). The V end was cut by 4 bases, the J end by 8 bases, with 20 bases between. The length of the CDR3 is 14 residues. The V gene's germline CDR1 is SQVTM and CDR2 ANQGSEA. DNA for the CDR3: TGCAGCGTTGTCCGACCGGGGCAGGGGAACGAAGCTTTCTTT. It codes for CSVVRPGQGNEAFF.

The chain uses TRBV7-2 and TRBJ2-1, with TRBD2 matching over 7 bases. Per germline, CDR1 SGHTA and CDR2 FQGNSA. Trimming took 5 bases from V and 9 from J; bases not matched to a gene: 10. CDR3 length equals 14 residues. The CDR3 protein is CASSPAAGVREQFF. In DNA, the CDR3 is TGTGCCAGCAGCCCCGCCGCGGGGGTACGTGAGCAGTTCTTC.

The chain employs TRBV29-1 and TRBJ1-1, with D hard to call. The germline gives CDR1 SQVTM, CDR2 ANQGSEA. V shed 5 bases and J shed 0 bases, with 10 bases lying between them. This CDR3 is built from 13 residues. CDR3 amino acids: CSVSRELNTEAFF. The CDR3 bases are TGCAGCGTTAGTAGGGAGCTGAACACTGAAGCTTTCTTT.

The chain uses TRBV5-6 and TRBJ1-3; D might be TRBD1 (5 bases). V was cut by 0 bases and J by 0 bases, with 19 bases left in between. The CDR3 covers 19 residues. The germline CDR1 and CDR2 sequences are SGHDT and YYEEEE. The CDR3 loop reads CASSLGGLDTFLSGNTIYF. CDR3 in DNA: TGTGCCAGCAGCTTGGGTGGGTTGGACACCTTCCTCTCTGGAAACACCATATATTTT.

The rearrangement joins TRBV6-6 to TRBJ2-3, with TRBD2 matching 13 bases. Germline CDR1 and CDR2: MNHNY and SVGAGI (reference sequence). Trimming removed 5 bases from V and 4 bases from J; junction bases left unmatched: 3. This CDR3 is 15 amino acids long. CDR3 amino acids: CASSRLAGGPDTQYF. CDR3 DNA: TGTGCCAGCAGTCGACTAGCGGGGGGCCCAGATACGCAGTATTTT.

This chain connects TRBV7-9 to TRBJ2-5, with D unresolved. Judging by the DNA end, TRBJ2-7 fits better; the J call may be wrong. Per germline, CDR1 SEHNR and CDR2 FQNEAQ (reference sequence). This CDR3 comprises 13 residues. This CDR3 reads CASSFTASYEQYF. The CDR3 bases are TGTGCCAGCAGTTTCACCGCCTCCTACGAGCAGTACTTC.

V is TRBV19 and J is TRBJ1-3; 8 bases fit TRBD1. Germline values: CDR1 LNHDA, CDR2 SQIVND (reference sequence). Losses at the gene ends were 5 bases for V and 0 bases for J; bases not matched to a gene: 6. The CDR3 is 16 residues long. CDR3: CASSAPGGPSGNTIYF. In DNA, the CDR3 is TGTGCCAGTAGTGCCCCAGGGGGCCCCTCTGGAAACACCATATATTTT.

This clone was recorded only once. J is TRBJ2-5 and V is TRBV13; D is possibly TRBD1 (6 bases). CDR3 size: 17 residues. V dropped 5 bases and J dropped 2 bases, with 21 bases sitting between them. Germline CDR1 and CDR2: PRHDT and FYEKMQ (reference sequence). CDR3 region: CASSQRGGGSPQETQYF. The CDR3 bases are TGTGCCAGCAGCCAAAGGGGTGGGGGCAGCCCGCAAGAGACCCAGTACTTC.

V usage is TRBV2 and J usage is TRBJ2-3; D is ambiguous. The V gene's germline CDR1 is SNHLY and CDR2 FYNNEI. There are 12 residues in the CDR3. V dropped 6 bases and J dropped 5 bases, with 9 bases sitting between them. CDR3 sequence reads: CASRRHLDTQYF. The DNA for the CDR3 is TGTGCCAGCAGAAGACATTTAGATACGCAGTATTTT.

The DNA of the CDR3 is TGTGCCAGCAGCCCCCCCTTGTCCTACGAGCAGTACTTC. Translated, it gives CASSPPLSYEQYF. The chain links TRBV7-9 to TRBJ2-7; D gene unclear. The CDR3 consists of 13 residues. V was pared by 5 bases and J by 1 base, with 9 bases between. Germline V gene sequence: CDR1 SEHNR, CDR2 FQNEAQ (reference sequence).

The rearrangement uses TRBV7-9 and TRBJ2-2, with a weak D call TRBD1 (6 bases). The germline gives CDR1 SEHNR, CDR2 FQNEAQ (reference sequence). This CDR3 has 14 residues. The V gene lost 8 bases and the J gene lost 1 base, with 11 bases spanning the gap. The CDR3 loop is CASSRGQNTGELFF. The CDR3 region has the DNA TGTGCCAGCTCGAGGGGACAGAACACCGGGGAGCTGTTTTTT.

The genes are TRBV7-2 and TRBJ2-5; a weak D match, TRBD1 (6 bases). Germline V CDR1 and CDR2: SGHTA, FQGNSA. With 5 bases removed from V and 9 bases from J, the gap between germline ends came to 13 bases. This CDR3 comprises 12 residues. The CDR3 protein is CASSPRGGAQYF. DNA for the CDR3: TGTGCCAGCAGCCCTCGTGGGGGCGCCCAGTACTTC.

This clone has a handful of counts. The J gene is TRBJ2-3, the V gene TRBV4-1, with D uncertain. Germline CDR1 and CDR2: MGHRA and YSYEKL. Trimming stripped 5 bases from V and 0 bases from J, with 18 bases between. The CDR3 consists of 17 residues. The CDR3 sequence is CASSTTEQATSTDTQYF. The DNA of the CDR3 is TGCGCCAGCAGCACCACTGAGCAGGCAACTAGCACAGATACGCAGTATTTT.